The rows below give T cell receptor beta chains drawn from one sample of a study of blood T cell repertoires in COVID-19. Only in-frame clones appear in the TCRdb table, and some are missing; sequencing was by immunoSEQ multiplex PCR. This table holds approximately 120,000 clones, 84% found once. Sequenced material: peripheral blood. The receptors stem from a woman aged 45-60 years with acute or convalescent COVID-19. CDR3s include the opening cysteine and the closing phenylalanine or tryptophan. The D gene is left open where the match is weak. Size is stated for part of the rows, as once, few or many counts, or as a class when the clone is expanded.

v_gene	j_gene	d_gene	abundance	CDR3aa	CDR3nt
TRBV12-5	TRBJ1-4	NA	NA	CASGLEAGKLFF	TGTGCTAGTGGTTTGGAAGCCGGAAAACTGTTTTTT
TRBV6-6	TRBJ1-2	TRBD1	few	CASSRLSGQGGRANYGYTF	TGTGCCAGCAGCCGACTTTCCGGACAGGGGGGAAGAGCTAACTATGGCTACACCTTC
TRBV3-1/TRBV3-2	TRBJ1-1	NA	NA	CASSQQGSGNTEAFF	TGTGCCAGCAGCCAACAGGGGTCGGGGAACACTGAAGCTTTCTTT
TRBV28	TRBJ1-5	NA	NA	CASRIFGRVRGKPQHF	TGTGCCAGCAGAATCTTTGGCCGAGTTCGAGGGAAGCCCCAGCATTTT
TRBV5-1	TRBJ1-2	NA	NA	CASSLEQFDYGYTF	TGCGCCAGCAGCTTGGAACAGTTTGACTATGGCTACACCTTC
TRBV5-1	TRBJ1-2	NA	NA	CASSFAGGFYGYTF	TGCGCCAGCAGCTTCGCCGGGGGGTTCTATGGCTACACCTTC
TRBV12-3/TRBV12-4	TRBJ1-2	NA	NA	CASSPRTAYGYTF	TGTGCCAGCAGCCCACGGACAGCCTATGGCTACACCTTC
TRBV7-2	TRBJ1-1	NA	NA	CASSLKHTSDTEAFF	TGTGCCAGCAGCTTAAAGCATACCTCGGACACTGAAGCTTTCTTT
TRBV7-9	TRBJ2-5	NA	NA	CASSRSGIQETQYF	TGTGCCAGCAGCAGATCCGGGATCCAAGAGACCCAGTACTTC
TRBV28	TRBJ1-3	NA	NA	CASSSAGTRSGNTIYF	TGTGCCAGCAGTTCCGCCGGGACACGCTCTGGAAACACCATATATTTT
TRBV7-9	TRBJ1-2	TRBD1	few	CASSLERQGAGGYTF	TGTGCCAGCAGCTTAGAAAGACAGGGGGCTGGCGGCTACACCTTC
TRBV24-1	TRBJ2-2	TRBD1	few	CATSDLGQKKGYGELFF	TGTGCCACCAGTGACCTGGGACAGAAAAAGGGATACGGGGAGCTGTTTTTT
TRBV18	TRBJ1-1	NA	NA	CASSPPTENTEAFF	TGTGCCAGCTCACCACCGACAGAGAACACTGAAGCTTTCTTT
TRBV6-5	TRBJ1-2	TRBD1	NA	CASSYGGQSYGYTF	TGTGCCAGCAGTTACGGGGGACAGTCTTATGGCTACACCTTC
TRBV18	TRBJ1-2	TRBD1	NA	CASSLGQIDGYTF	TGTGCCAGCTCACTGGGACAGATAGATGGCTACACCTTC
TRBV19	TRBJ1-2	NA	NA	CASSIPEGVDGYTF	TGTGCCAGTAGTATTCCTGAGGGCGTGGATGGCTACACCTTC
TRBV5-1	TRBJ2-3	NA	NA	CASSLVSSTDTQYF	TGCGCCAGCAGCTTGGTCTCTAGCACAGATACGCAGTATTTT
TRBV2	TRBJ2-1	TRBD1	NA	CASQDRPFSYNEQFF	TGTGCCAGCCAGGACAGGCCCTTCTCCTACAATGAGCAGTTCTTC
TRBV5-8	TRBJ1-2	NA	once	CASSPYTGSAYGYTF	TGTGCCAGCAGCCCGTATACAGGATCGGCGTATGGCTACACCTTC
TRBV24-1	TRBJ2-2	TRBD2	once	CATSDSLSGVTGELFF	TGTGCCACCAGTGATTCCCTTAGCGGGGTCACCGGGGAGCTGTTTTTT
TRBV5-1	TRBJ1-6	TRBD1	NA	CASSLRTGGSPLHF	TGCGCCAGCAGCCTCAGGACAGGGGGTTCACCCCTCCACTTT
TRBV11-2	TRBJ2-1	NA	NA	CASSLMNEQFF	TGTGCCAGCAGTCTAATGAATGAGCAGTTCTTC
TRBV7-9	TRBJ1-2	TRBD1	once	CASSLEGARGYTF	TGTGCCAGCAGCTTAGAGGGGGCTCGAGGCTACACCTTC
TRBV18	TRBJ1-2	NA	NA	CASSPTEGYGYTF	TGTGCCAGCTCACCAACTGAGGGCTATGGCTACACCTTC
TRBV19	TRBJ1-1	NA	NA	CASSIGHQTEAFF	TGTGCCAGTAGTATCGGACACCAGACTGAAGCTTTCTTT
TRBV7-2	TRBJ2-4	TRBD2	once	CASSPQGGGGSIQYF	TGTGCCAGCAGCCCTCAAGGCGGGGGGGGAAGCATTCAGTACTTC
TRBV20-1	TRBJ2-3	NA	NA	CSAGTDTQYF	TGCAGTGCCGGGACAGATACGCAGTATTTT
TRBV30	TRBJ1-5	NA	once	CAWSVESNQPQHF	TGTGCCTGGAGTGTGGAGAGCAATCAGCCCCAGCATTTT
TRBV2	TRBJ1-5	NA	NA	CASTRQLNQPQHF	TGTGCCAGCACTAGACAGCTGAATCAGCCCCAGCATTTT
TRBV19	TRBJ2-7	TRBD1	NA	CASSISPGTGGEQYF	TGTGCCAGTAGTATCTCACCCGGGACAGGGGGGGAGCAGTACTTC
TRBV5-1	TRBJ2-5	NA	few	CASSLDTKETQYF	TGCGCCAGCAGCTTGGACACGAAAGAGACCCAGTACTTC
TRBV28	TRBJ1-4	NA	NA	CASTTAGARDNEKLFF	TGTGCCAGCACCACGGCGGGGGCGAGGGATAATGAAAAACTGTTTTTT
TRBV5-4	TRBJ2-3	NA	NA	CASSLQATDTQYF	TGTGCCAGCAGCTTACAGGCAACAGATACGCAGTATTTT
TRBV2	TRBJ1-1	NA	many	CASLLSAGGGGAFF	TGTGCCAGCCTGCTGAGCGCGGGCGGTGGTGGAGCTTTCTTT
TRBV6-5	TRBJ2-1	NA	NA	CASSYSRSSYNEQFF	TGTGCCAGCAGTTACTCGAGGAGCTCCTACAATGAGCAGTTCTTC
TRBV6-4	TRBJ1-6	TRBD1	NA	CASSDKTGGLIDNSPLHF	TGTGCCAGCAGTGACAAAACAGGGGGCCTAATCGATAATTCACCCCTCCACTTT
TRBV11-2	TRBJ2-7	NA	NA	CASSLGAGWKGKYF	TGTGCCAGCAGCTTAGGTGCAGGGTGGAAGGGCAAGTACTTC
TRBV19	TRBJ1-1	NA	NA	CASSTQVNTEAFF	TGTGCCAGTAGTACCCAGGTGAACACTGAAGCTTTCTTT
TRBV2	TRBJ2-1	NA	few	CASTKTPGGSNEQFF	TGTGCCAGCACCAAAACCCCAGGGGGGAGTAATGAGCAGTTCTTC
TRBV6-5	TRBJ2-7	NA	NA	CASSPPEGYEQYF	TGTGCCAGCAGCCCCCCCGAGGGCTACGAGCAGTACTTC
TRBV6-6	TRBJ1-1	NA	NA	CASSRGMNTEAFF	TGTGCCAGCAGTAGGGGGATGAACACTGAAGCTTTCTTT
TRBV19	TRBJ1-5	TRBD1	NA	CASRLSRGRSGNQPQHF	TGTGCCAGTAGGCTTTCCAGGGGGCGGAGTGGCAATCAGCCCCAGCATTTT
TRBV6-6	TRBJ1-1	NA	NA	CASSYPLGGANTEAFF	TGTGCCAGCAGTTACCCCCTCGGTGGGGCCAACACTGAAGCTTTCTTT
TRBV2	TRBJ2-7	NA	NA	CASMGGIAYEQYF	TGTGCCAGCATGGGGGGTATCGCCTACGAGCAGTACTTC
TRBV12-5	TRBJ2-7	TRBD1	NA	CASGLRGQGRYEQYF	TGTGCTAGTGGTCTCCGGGGACAGGGTCGTTACGAGCAGTACTTC
TRBV4-1	TRBJ1-1	NA	NA	CASSPLKGPPLAFF	TGCGCCAGCAGCCCACTAAAGGGGCCCCCCTTGGCTTTCTTT
TRBV27	TRBJ1-2	TRBD1	once	CASRSPLRTGFDGYTF	TGTGCCAGCAGGTCCCCCCTTCGGACAGGGTTTGATGGCTACACCTTC
TRBV5-1	TRBJ2-2	TRBD2	NA	CASRGLAVNTGELFF	TGCGCCAGCAGGGGGCTAGCGGTCAACACCGGGGAGCTGTTTTTT
TRBV2	TRBJ2-7	TRBD2	NA	CASSEARGGGASEQYF	TGTGCCAGCAGTGAGGCCCGGGGCGGGGGGGCCTCCGAGCAGTACTTC
TRBV7-2	TRBJ1-2	NA	few	CASSSRSMWYGYTF	TGTGCCAGCAGCTCCAGGTCCATGTGGTATGGCTACACCTTC
TRBV6-5	TRBJ1-4	TRBD1	NA	CASSPDRGREKLFF	TGTGCCAGCAGCCCGGACAGGGGGAGAGAAAAACTGTTTTTT
TRBV9	TRBJ2-1	TRBD2	NA	CASSVSGGANNEQFF	TGTGCCAGCAGTGTTAGCGGGGGGGCCAACAATGAGCAGTTCTTC
TRBV5-1	TRBJ1-6	NA	NA	CASSLQGDNSPLHF	TGCGCCAGCAGCTTACAGGGAGATAATTCACCCCTCCACTTT
TRBV7-8	TRBJ1-1	NA	NA	CASSLHLAGTEAFF	TGTGCCAGCAGCTTACACCTCGCCGGTACTGAAGCTTTCTTT
TRBV29-1	TRBJ2-7	NA	NA	CSVEDRSRGNEQYF	TGCAGCGTTGAAGATCGGAGCAGGGGCAACGAGCAGTACTTC
TRBV5-5	TRBJ1-2	TRBD1	NA	CASSLFETGVYGYTF	TGTGCCAGCAGCTTATTTGAGACAGGGGTATATGGCTACACCTTC
TRBV14	TRBJ1-5	NA	NA	CASSQNQDQPQHF	TGTGCCAGCAGCCAAAATCAGGATCAGCCCCAGCATTTT
TRBV7-9	TRBJ1-2	NA	NA	CASSVIGGGAYGYTF	TGTGCCAGCAGCGTAATTGGAGGGGGGGCCTATGGCTACACCTTC
TRBV19	TRBJ2-1	TRBD2	NA	CASSNRPGGSYNEQFF	TGTGCCAGTAGTAATCGTCCGGGGGGGTCCTACAATGAGCAGTTCTTC